The T cell receptor beta chain under discussion was sequenced for a study of T cells in tumors after PD-1 blockade. The wider study: Patients received pembrolizumab 200 mg every 3 weeks or cemiplimab 350 mg every 2 weeks.

Tumor or blood genomic DNA was sequenced, with inputs of 616 ng to 6,004 ng. This clone appeared a few times. Its specificity is not known. The CDR3 runs to 18 residues. Trimming took 3 bases from V and 4 from J; bases not matched to a gene: 6. Germline values: CDR1 LGHNA, CDR2 YSLEER. Findings of the study overall: About 45% of tumor TCR clonotypes were also found in blood.

Sequencing was performed with immunoSEQ multiplex PCR; in TCRdb, only in-frame clones are kept and a portion is missing. The sample contains about 33,000 clones, roughly 78% of which appear only once. The receptor's source is a human donor with basal cell carcinoma. The sample was PBMCs, taken before anti-PD-1 treatment. This chain connects TRBV4-3 to TRBJ2-2, with TRBD2 identical over 15 bases. This CDR3 is CASSQRTSGRVITGELFF. As DNA, the CDR3 is TGCGCCAGCAGCCAGAGGACTAGCGGGAGGGTAATCACCGGGGAGCTGTTTTTT.